A single sample is the source of the 21 T cell receptor beta chains below, sequenced in a study of blood T cell repertoires in COVID-19 (dated by TCRdb to the early 2020s). Libraries were made using the immunoSEQ multiplex PCR assay. Here the immuneACCESS table is served through TCRdb, limited to in-frame sequences with V and J called. Missing clones are a known gap in these copies; in checked studies unresolved V genes cover under half, and the rest lacks a known reason. For this sample the table gives 150,000 to 200,000 clones, of which approximately 91% were detected only once. Approximately 5% of the sample is taken by the ten largest. Sequences were obtained from peripheral blood. Receptors originate from a young man with COVID-19, enrolled during active disease.

The chain uses TRBV5-6 and TRBJ2-1; no clear D. The CDR3 runs 13 residues. Germline lookup yields CDR1 SGHDT and CDR2 YYEEEE. Trimming cost V 0 bases and J 9 bases, with 10 bases left between them. The CDR3 nucleotides read TGTGCCAGCAGCTTGGGTGGTGGCCCTGAGCAGTTCTTC. Its translation is CASSLGGGPEQFF. Complete variable domain (other parts from reference TRBV5-6 and TRBJ2-1): DAGVTQSPTHLIKTRGQQVTLRCSPKSGHDTVSWYQQALGQGPQFIFQYYEEEERQRGNFPDRFSGHQFPNYSSELNVNALLLGDSALYLCASSLGGGPEQFFGPGTRLTVL.

CDR3 DNA: TGCGCCAGCAGCTTGGCCCCAGGGAAGCGAGAGACCCAGTACTTC. As protein: CASSLAPGKRETQYF. This chain connects TRBV5-1 to TRBJ2-5, with a weak D call TRBD1 (5 bases). This CDR3 comprises 15 residues. The germline V gene has CDR1 SGHRS and CDR2 YFSETQ. The V end was cut by 0 bases, the J end by 4 bases, with 13 bases between. The variable domain in full, completed from reference TRBV5-1 and TRBJ2-5, reads KAGVTQTPRYLIKTRGQQVTLSCSPISGHRSVSWYQQTPGQGLQFLFEYFSETQRNKGNFPGRFSGRQFSNSRSEMNVSTLELGDSALYLCASSLAPGKRETQYFGPGTRLLVL.

In its sample, this clone was seen a few times. V gene TRBV2 combines with J gene TRBJ1-2; weak D call: TRBD1 (6 bases). Germline-derived CDR1 and CDR2 are SNHLY and FYNNEI. The length of the CDR3 is 15 residues. The germline V and J ends were trimmed by 6 bases and 4 bases, with 18 bases remaining between them. The CDR3 reads CASRAPGRDTYGYTF. In DNA form, the CDR3 reads TGTGCCAGCAGAGCTCCTGGAAGGGACACCTATGGCTACACCTTC.

The V call is TRBV6-2 or TRBV6-3, the J call TRBJ1-5; D call uncertain. The germline V and J ends were trimmed by 0 bases and 2 bases, with 11 bases remaining between them. Germline CDR1 reads MNHEY; CDR2 reads SVGEGT. This CDR3 is 16 amino acids long. The DNA of the CDR3 is TGTGCCAGCAGTTACTCGGTGCCAGGTCGCAATCAGCCCCAGCATTTT. Protein sequence: CASSYSVPGRNQPQHF.

This chain's CDR3 is CASSLRGSIQGYNEQFF. The DNA for the CDR3 is TGTGCCAGCAGCTTACGGGGGTCTATCCAAGGATACAATGAGCAGTTCTTC. This chain connects TRBV7-2 to TRBJ2-1; TRBD2 is a possible D gene (6 bases). The CDR3 is 17 residues long. CDR1 SGHTA and CDR2 FQGNSA come from the germline V gene. Trimming removed 2 bases from V and 4 bases from J, with 18 bases in between.

This chain connects TRBV30 to TRBJ1-6; D call uncertain. V lost 3 bases and J 7 bases, leaving 10 bases between the germline ends. The CDR3 is made up of 13 amino acids. Germline V gene lookup returns CDR1 GTSNPN and CDR2 SVGIG (reference sequence). For the CDR3, the DNA is TGTGCCTGGAGGGGAGTTAGCAATTCACCCCTCCACTTT. It is translated as CAWRGVSNSPLHF.

This chain links TRBV10-2 with TRBJ2-1, with 8 bases aligning to TRBD2. Germline values: CDR1 WSHSY, CDR2 SAAADI. V was clipped by 7 bases and J by 4 bases; unmatched bases: 6. The CDR3 is made up of 14 amino acids. Here the CDR3 reads CASTAGTRYNEQFF. The CDR3 DNA is TGCGCCAGCACCGCCGGGACTAGGTACAATGAGCAGTTCTTC.

The rearrangement links TRBV3-1 (or the pseudogene TRBV3-2) to TRBJ2-3; tentatively, D is TRBD2 (6 bases). This CDR3 is built from 16 residues. Trimming cost V 1 base and J 6 bases, with 17 bases left between them. Germline lookup yields CDR1 LGHDT and CDR2 YNNKEL (reference sequence). The CDR3 region is CASSQGRREGLDTQYF. CDR3 coding DNA: TGTGCCAGCAGCCAAGGACGGCGGGAAGGTTTGGATACGCAGTATTTT.

The chain combines TRBV5-5 with TRBJ2-7; D possibly corresponds to TRBD1 (5 bases). This CDR3 has 14 residues. CDR1 and CDR2 (germline): SGHKS, YYEKEE (reference sequence). V was trimmed by 2 bases and J by 3 bases, leaving 12 bases between them. This CDR3 reads CASSFGPRDYEQYF. The CDR3 DNA is TGTGCCAGCAGCTTCGGGCCCAGGGACTACGAGCAGTACTTC.

CDR3 nucleotide sequence: TGTGCCAGTCAGTCACGGGGGAATGAGCAGTTCTTC. Amino acids: CASQSRGNEQFF. The chain combines TRBV28 with TRBJ2-1; maybe TRBD2 (6 bases). Germline V CDR1 and CDR2: MDHEN, SYDVKM. CDR3 length equals 12 residues. V lost 9 bases to trimming and J lost 7 bases, with 13 bases between them.

V gene TRBV27 combines with J gene TRBJ2-2; 8 nucleotides line up with TRBD2. Per germline, CDR1 MNHEY and CDR2 SMNVEV (reference sequence). Germline trimming cut 6 bases from V and 6 bases from J; bases unmatched to any gene: 3. The CDR3 totals 13 residues. The CDR3 region is CASSRRGAGELFF. The CDR3 DNA reads as TGTGCCAGCAGCCGGCGGGGGGCCGGGGAGCTGTTTTTT.

V is TRBV7-9 and J is TRBJ2-3; 10 bases are shared with TRBD1. The trim removed 2 bases at V and 4 bases at J, leaving 6 bases unmatched. The CDR3 spans 16 residues. Germline CDR1 SEHNR, CDR2 FQNEAQ (reference sequence). The DNA of the CDR3 is TGTGCCAGCAGCTTAAGGGACAGGGGTTTCTCAGATACGCAGTATTTT. This gives the protein CASSLRDRGFSDTQYF.

This chain joins TRBV29-1 and TRBJ1-2, with D maybe TRBD1 (6 bases). Germline loops: CDR1 SQVTM, CDR2 ANQGSEA. The CDR3 loop spans 13 amino acids. Trimming took off 7 bases at V and 4 bases at J, with 16 bases between the two ends. CDR3 sequence: CSAKPQGGYGYTF. As DNA, the CDR3 is TGCAGCGCCAAGCCACAGGGTGGCTATGGCTACACCTTC.

The chain is built from TRBV9 and TRBJ2-6; 9 positions agree with TRBD1. The CDR3 consists of 21 residues. V trimming: 0 bases; J trimming: 2 bases; junction bases outside the gene matches: 15. Germline lookup yields CDR1 SGDLS and CDR2 YYNGEE. CDR3 coding DNA: TGTGCCAGCAGCGTAGGCGCTCTATCCGGGACAGGGACCCCTGGGGCCAACGTCCTGACTTTC. The encoded protein is CASSVGALSGTGTPGANVLTF.

This chain links TRBV2 with TRBJ2-7; TRBD2 might be the D (5 bases). The V end lost 8 bases, the J end lost 6 bases, and 14 bases lay between the germline ends. The germline V gene has CDR1 SNHLY and CDR2 FYNNEI. The CDR3 totals 12 residues. CDR3 amino acids: CASRRGIVEQYF. The CDR3 region has the DNA TGTGCCAGCCGCCGGGGTATAGTCGAGCAGTACTTC.

J is TRBJ1-3 and V is TRBV28, with unresolved D. Germline CDR1 and CDR2: MDHEN and SYDVKM. The V end lost 3 bases, the J end lost 0 bases, and 12 bases lay between the germline ends. This CDR3 contains 16 residues. The CDR3: CASSFMHPGSGNTIYF. The CDR3, as DNA: TGTGCCAGCAGTTTTATGCACCCGGGCTCTGGAAACACCATATATTTT.

This sequence joins TRBV7-2 and TRBJ2-7; tentatively, D is TRBD2 (6 bases). Trimming shortened V by 1 base and J by 0 bases, and 22 bases separated the two germline ends. CDR3 size: 19 residues. Germline V gene lookup returns CDR1 SGHTA and CDR2 FQGNSA. The CDR3 is CASSLDSPSASILSYEQYF. CDR3 bases: TGTGCCAGCAGCTTAGATTCGCCTAGCGCTTCGATACTCTCCTACGAGCAGTACTTC. The full variable domain, completed using reference TRBV7-2 and TRBJ2-7, is GAGVSQSPSNKVTEKGKDVELRCDPISGHTALYWYRQSLGQGLEFLIYFQGNSAPDKSGLPSDRFSAERTGGSVSTLTIQRTQQEDSAVYLCASSLDSPSASILSYEQYFGPGTRLTVT.

The chain uses TRBV5-4 and TRBJ2-7, with D possibly matching TRBD2 (5 bases). This CDR3 contains 15 residues. V lost 4 bases, J lost 2 bases, and 16 bases lay in between. The V gene's germline CDR1 is SGHNT and CDR2 YYREEE (reference sequence). The CDR3 loop reads CASSPPGGLTYEQYF. The CDR3 region has the DNA TGTGCCAGCAGCCCCCCTGGCGGGCTCACCTACGAGCAGTACTTC.

The rearrangement joins TRBV10-2 to TRBJ2-3; the match to TRBD2 covers 12 bases. CDR1 and CDR2 from the germline V gene are WSHSY and SAAADI. The CDR3 totals 17 residues. V lost 4 bases, J lost 2 bases, and 7 bases stayed unmatched. CDR3 bases: TGCGCCAGCAGTGTTAGGACTAGCGGGATACCCACAGATACGCAGTATTTT. This translates into CASSVRTSGIPTDTQYF.

This clone is a singleton in its sample. The chain uses TRBV11-3 and TRBJ2-3; 9 bases are shared with TRBD2. Germline CDR1 is SGHNT and CDR2 is YENEEA. CDR3 length equals 15 residues. The ends lost 1 base at V and 11 bases at J; junction bases unmatched: 10. The CDR3 DNA is TGTGCCAGCAGCTTAGGAGCGGCTAGCGGGGAGGAGCAGTATTTT. Encoded protein: CASSLGAASGEEQYF.

The rearrangement joins TRBV7-9 to TRBJ2-2, with D perhaps matching TRBD2 (6 bases). CDR1 and CDR2 (germline): SEHNR, FQNEAQ (reference sequence). The CDR3 sequence is 16 residues long. Trimming removed 7 bases at V and 4 bases at J, with 19 bases between. The CDR3 sequence: CASTEPEGRGTGELFF. The CDR3 DNA reads TGTGCCAGCACCGAGCCGGAGGGTCGGGGCACCGGGGAGCTGTTTTTT.